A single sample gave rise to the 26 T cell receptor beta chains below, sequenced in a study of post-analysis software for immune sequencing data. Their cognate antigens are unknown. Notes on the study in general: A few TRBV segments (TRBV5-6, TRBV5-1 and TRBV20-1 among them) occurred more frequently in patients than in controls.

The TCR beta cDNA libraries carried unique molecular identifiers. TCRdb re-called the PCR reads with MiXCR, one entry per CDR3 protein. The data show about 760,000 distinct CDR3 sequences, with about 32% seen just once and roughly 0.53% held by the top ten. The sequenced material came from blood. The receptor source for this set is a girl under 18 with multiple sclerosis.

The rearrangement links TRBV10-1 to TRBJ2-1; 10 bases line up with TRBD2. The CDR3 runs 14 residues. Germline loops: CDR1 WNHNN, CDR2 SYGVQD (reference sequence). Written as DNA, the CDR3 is TGCGCTACGAGTAGCCTAGCGGGGGACAATGAGCAGTTCTTC. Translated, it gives CATSSLAGDNEQFF.

CDR3 region: CASSLSLGSGALSYNEQYF. In nucleotides, the CDR3 is TGTGCCAGCAGTTTATCACTGGGTAGCGGGGCCCTCTCCTACAATGAGCAGTACTTC. This chain joins TRBV12-3 or TRBV12-4 and TRBJ2-5; 8 bases match TRBD2. The trim removed 2 bases at V and 11 bases at J, leaving 25 bases unmatched. CDR3 size: 19 residues.

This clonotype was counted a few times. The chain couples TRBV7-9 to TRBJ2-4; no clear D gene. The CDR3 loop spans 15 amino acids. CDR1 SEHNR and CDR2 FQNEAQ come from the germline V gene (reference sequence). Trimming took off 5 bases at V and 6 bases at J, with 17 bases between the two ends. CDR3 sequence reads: CASSPTKARGNIQYF. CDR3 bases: TGTGCCAGCAGCCCCACCAAGGCCCGAGGAAACATTCAGTACTTC.

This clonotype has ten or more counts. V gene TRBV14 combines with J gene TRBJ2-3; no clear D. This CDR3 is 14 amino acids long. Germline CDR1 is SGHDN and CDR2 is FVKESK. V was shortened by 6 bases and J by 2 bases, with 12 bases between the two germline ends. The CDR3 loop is CASRELRITDTQYF. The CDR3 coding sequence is TGTGCCAGCAGAGAGTTAAGGATCACAGATACGCAGTATTTT.

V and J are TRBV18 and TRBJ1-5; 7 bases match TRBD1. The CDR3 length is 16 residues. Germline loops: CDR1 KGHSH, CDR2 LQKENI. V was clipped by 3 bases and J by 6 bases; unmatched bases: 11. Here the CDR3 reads CASSPGRGQGGQPQHF. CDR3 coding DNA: TGTGCCAGCTCACCCGGAAGGGGGCAGGGCGGTCAGCCCCAGCATTTT.

CDR3 amino acids: CATSDLQRMKYF. CDR3 in DNA: TGTGCCACCAGTGATTTGCAAAGAATGAAGTACTTC. The chain links TRBV24-1 to TRBJ2-7; no clear D gene. This CDR3 has 12 amino acids. Trimming left V 0 bases short and J 11 bases short, with 10 bases between. The germline V gene has CDR1 KGHDR and CDR2 SFDVKD.

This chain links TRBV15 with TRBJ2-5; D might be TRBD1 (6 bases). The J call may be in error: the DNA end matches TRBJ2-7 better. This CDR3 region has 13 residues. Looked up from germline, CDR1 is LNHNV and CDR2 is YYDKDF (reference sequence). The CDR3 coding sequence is TGTGCCAACCCGGGACATCGACCCTACGAGCAGTACTTC. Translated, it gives CANPGHRPYEQYF.

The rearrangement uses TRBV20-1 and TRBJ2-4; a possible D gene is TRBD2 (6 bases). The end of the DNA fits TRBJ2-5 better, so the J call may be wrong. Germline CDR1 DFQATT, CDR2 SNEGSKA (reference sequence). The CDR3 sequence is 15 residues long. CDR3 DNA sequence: TGCAGTGCTAGAGTTAGCGGAATGCCACAAGAGACCCAGTACTTC. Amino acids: CSARVSGMPQETQYF.

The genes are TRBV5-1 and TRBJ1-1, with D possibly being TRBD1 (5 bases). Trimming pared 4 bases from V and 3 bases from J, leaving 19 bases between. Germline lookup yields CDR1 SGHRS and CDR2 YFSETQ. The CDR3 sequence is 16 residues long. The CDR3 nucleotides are TGCGCCAGCAGCCTACGTAGGGGTCGGACTGACACTGAAGCTTTCTTT. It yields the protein CASSLRRGRTDTEAFF.

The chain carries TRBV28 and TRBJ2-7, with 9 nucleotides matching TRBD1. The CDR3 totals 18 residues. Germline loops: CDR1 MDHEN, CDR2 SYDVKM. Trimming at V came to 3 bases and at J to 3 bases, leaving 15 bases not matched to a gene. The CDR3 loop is CASSFPRGDRVVYYEQYF. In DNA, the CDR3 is TGTGCCAGCAGTTTCCCCAGGGGGGACAGGGTCGTATACTACGAGCAGTACTTC.

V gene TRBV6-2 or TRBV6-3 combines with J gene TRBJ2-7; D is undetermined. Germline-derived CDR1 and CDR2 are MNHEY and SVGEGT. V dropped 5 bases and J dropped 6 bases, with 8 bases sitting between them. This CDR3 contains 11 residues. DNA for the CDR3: TGTGCCAGCAGTATGGTGGGCGAGCAGTACTTC. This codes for CASSMVGEQYF.

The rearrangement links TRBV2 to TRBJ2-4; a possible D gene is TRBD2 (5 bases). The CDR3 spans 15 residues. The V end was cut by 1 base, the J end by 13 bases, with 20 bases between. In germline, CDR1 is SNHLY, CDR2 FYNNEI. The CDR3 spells CASSEEVSLQREQYF. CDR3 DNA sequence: TGTGCCAGCAGTGAAGAGGTGAGCCTCCAAAGGGAGCAGTACTTC.

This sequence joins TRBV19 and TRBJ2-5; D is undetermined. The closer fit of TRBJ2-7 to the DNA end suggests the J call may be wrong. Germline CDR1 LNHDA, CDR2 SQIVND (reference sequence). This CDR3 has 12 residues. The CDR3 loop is CASSPPWYEQYF. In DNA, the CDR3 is TGTGCCAGTAGTCCCCCTTGGTACGAGCAGTACTTC.

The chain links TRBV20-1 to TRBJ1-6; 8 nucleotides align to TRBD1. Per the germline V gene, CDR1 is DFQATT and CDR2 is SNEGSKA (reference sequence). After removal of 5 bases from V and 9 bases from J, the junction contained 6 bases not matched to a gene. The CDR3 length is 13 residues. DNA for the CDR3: TGCAGTGCTGTGGACAGGGTGGGTTCACCCCTCCACTTT. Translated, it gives CSAVDRVGSPLHF.

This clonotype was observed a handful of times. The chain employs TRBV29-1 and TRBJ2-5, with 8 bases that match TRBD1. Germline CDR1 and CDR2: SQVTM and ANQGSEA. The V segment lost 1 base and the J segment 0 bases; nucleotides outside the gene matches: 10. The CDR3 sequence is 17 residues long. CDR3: CSVEVARDRPYQETQYF. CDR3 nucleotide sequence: TGCAGCGTTGAAGTCGCCCGGGACAGGCCTTACCAAGAGACCCAGTACTTC. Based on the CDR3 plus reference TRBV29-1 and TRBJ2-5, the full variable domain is SAVISQKPSRDICQRGTSLTIQCQVDSQVTMMFWYRQQPGQSLTLIATANQGSEATYESGFVIDKFPISRPNLTFSTLTVSNMSPEDSSIYLCSVEVARDRPYQETQYFGPGTRLLVL.

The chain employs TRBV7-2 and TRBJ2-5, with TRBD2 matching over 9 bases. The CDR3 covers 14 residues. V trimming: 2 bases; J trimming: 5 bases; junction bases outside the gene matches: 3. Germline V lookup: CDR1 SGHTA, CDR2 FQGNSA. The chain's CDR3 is CASSLSTSGETQYF. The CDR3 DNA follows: TGTGCCAGCAGCTTATCGACTAGCGGTGAGACCCAGTACTTC. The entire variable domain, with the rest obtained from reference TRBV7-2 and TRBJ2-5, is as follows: GAGVSQSPSNKVTEKGKDVELRCDPISGHTALYWYRQSLGQGLEFLIYFQGNSAPDKSGLPSDRFSAERTGGSVSTLTIQRTQQEDSAVYLCASSLSTSGETQYFGPGTRLLVL.

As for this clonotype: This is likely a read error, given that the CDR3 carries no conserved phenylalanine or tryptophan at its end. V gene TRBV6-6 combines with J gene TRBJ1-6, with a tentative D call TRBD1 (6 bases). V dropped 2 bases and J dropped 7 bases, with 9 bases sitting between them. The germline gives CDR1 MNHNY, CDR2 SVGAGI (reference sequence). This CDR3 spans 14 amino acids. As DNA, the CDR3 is TGTGCCAGCAGTTACGGGGGCAGGAATTCACCCCTCCACTTG. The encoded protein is CASSYGGRNSPLHL.

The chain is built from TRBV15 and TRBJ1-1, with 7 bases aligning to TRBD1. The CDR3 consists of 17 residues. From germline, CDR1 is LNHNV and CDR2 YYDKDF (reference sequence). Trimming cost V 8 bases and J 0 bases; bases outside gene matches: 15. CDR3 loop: CATEDSFTTGLNTEAFF. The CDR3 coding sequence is TGTGCCACCGAAGATTCGTTTACGACAGGGTTGAACACTGAAGCTTTCTTT.

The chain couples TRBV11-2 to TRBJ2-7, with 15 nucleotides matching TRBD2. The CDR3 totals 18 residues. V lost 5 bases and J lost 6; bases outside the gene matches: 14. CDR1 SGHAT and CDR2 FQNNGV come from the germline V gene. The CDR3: CASSLGTSGGTLICEQYF. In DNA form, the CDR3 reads TGTGCCAGCAGCCTTGGGACTAGCGGGGGGACTCTGATCTGCGAGCAGTACTTC.

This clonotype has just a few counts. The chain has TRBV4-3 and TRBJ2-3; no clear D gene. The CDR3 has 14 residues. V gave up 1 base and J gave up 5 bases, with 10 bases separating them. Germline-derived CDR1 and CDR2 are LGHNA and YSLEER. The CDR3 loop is CASSQAVFGDTQYF. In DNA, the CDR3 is TGCGCCAGCAGCCAAGCGGTATTCGGAGATACGCAGTATTTT.

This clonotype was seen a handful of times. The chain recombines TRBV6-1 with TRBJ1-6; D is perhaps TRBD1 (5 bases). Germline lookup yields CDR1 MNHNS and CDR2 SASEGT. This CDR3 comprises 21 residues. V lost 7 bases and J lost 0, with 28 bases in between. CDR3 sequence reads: CASTRAGQGRISSSYNSPLHF. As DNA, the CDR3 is TGTGCCAGCACCAGGGCGGGGCAGGGTCGAATTTCGAGCTCCTATAATTCACCCCTCCACTTT.

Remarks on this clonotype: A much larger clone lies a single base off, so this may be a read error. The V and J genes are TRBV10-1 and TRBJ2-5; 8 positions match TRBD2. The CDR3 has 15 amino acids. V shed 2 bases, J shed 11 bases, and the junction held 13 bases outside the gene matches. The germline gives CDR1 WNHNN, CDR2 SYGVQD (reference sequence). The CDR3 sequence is CASSELAGSYNEQYF. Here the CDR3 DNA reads TGCGCCAGCAGTGAGCTAGCGGGTAGTTACAATGAGCAGTACTTC.

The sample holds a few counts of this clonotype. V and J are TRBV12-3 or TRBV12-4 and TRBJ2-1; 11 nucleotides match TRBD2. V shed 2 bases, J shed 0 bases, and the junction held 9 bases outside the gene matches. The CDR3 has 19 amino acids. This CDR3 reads CASSLPRGLAESSYNEQFF. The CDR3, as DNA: TGTGCCAGCAGTTTACCCAGGGGACTAGCGGAAAGCTCCTACAATGAGCAGTTCTTC.

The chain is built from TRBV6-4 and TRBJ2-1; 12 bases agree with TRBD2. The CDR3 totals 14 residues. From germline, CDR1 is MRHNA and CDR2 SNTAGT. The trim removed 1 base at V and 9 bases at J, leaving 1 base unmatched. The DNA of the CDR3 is TGTGCCAGCAGTGACTTACTAGCGGGAGGTGAGCAGTTCTTC. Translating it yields CASSDLLAGGEQFF.

Here the CDR3 DNA reads TGCAGTGCTAGAGTACAGGGGGTTTCACCCCTCCACTTT. Translation: CSARVQGVSPLHF. The chain is built from TRBV20-1 and TRBJ1-6; 8 bases agree with TRBD1. From germline, CDR1 is DFQATT and CDR2 SNEGSKA (reference sequence). The CDR3 spans 13 residues. J gave up 9 bases and V 1 base, and 2 bases lay outside the gene matches.

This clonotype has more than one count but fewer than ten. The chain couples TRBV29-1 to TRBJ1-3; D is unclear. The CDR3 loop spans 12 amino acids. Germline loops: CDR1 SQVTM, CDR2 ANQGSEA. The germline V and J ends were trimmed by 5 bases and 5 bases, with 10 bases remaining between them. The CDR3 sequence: CSVSGVRNTIYF. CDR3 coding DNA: TGCAGCGTTTCTGGAGTCCGAAACACCATATATTTT.